This paragraph reports one T cell receptor beta chain. The CDR3 length is 14 residues. In germline, CDR1 is SGHNT, CDR2 YYREEE (reference sequence). V lost 6 bases to trimming and J lost 5 bases; unmatched junction nucleotides: 8. As originally analysed: Researchers report that nucleated cell counts were estimated from reference gene primer amplification. Clones were read by immunoSEQ multiplex PCR, and TCRdb kept only the in-frame ones, dropping some. The D gene and trimming were derived from the DNA, and the V and J assignments and clone size from that table. The sample lists 150,000 or so clones, around 84% occurring once. This record comes from a study of blood T cell repertoires in COVID-19. Across the study: COVID-19 samples, acute and convalescent, were from the United States, Italy and Spain. From T cells, B-cell-depleted T cells, or PBMCs came the material, which was cDNA or gDNA.

The source of this sequence is a man over 45 with active or convalescent COVID-19. The specimen was peripheral blood. The chain couples TRBV5-4 to TRBJ2-7; TRBD1 matches 10 bases. CDR3 residues: CASTDKTGGHEQYF. The CDR3 nucleotides read TGTGCCAGCACGGACAAGACAGGGGGCCACGAGCAGTACTTC.